Each of the 7 T cell receptor beta chains below was sequenced from the same sample in a study of T cell repertoires in cytomegalovirus infection. MiXCR, applied by TCRdb to the reads, yields one record per CDR3 protein. The table has under 300,000 distinct CDR3 sequences, about 20% seen once. No antigen has been identified for these receptors. Here the sequenced sample was cultured PBMCs, taken from culture after CMV antigen stimulation. The receptor source for this set is a human donor in good health (CMV status not recorded). Some clones in this sample may be carry-over from other donors' samples.

This clonotype has more than one count but fewer than ten. The chain recombines TRBV7-9 with TRBJ2-5, with D maybe TRBD2 (5 bases). This CDR3 is 14 amino acids long. From germline, CDR1 is SEHNR and CDR2 FQNEAQ (reference sequence). Between the trimmed V and J ends, which lost 3 bases and 2 bases, there was a span of 10 bases. The CDR3 sequence is CASSFGLGQETQYF. CDR3 nucleotide sequence: TGTGCCAGCAGCTTCGGACTGGGGCAAGAGACCCAGTACTTC.

This clonotype was found many times. The chain employs TRBV12-3 or TRBV12-4 and TRBJ1-1; weak D call: TRBD1 (5 bases). V lost 8 bases and J 0 bases, leaving 10 bases between the germline ends. The length of the CDR3 is 13 residues. The CDR3 DNA follows: TGTGCCAGCGGGACCGGGGTGAACACTGAAGCTTTCTTT. This translates into CASGTGVNTEAFF.

The sample holds a few counts of this clonotype. This chain uses TRBV28 with TRBJ2-7; D call uncertain. CDR1 and CDR2 from the germline V gene are MDHEN and SYDVKM. Trimming took off 3 bases at V and 7 bases at J, with 16 bases between the two ends. This CDR3 spans 14 amino acids. The CDR3 is CASSFSQVHAEQYF. CDR3 nucleotide sequence: TGTGCCAGCAGTTTTTCCCAGGTTCACGCGGAGCAGTACTTC. Using reference TRBV28 and TRBJ2-7 for the parts outside the CDR3, the full variable domain is DVKVTQSSRYLVKRTGEKVFLECVQDMDHENMFWYRQDPGLGLRLIYFSYDVKMKEKGDIPEGYSVSREKKERFSLILESASTNQTSMYLCASSFSQVHAEQYFGPGTRLTVT.

This clonotype appeared a few times. The rearrangement links TRBV2 to TRBJ1-1; D call uncertain. The CDR3 is 11 amino acids. V was shortened by 8 bases and J by 5 bases, with 9 bases between the two germline ends. Germline V gene data show CDR1 as SNHLY and CDR2 as FYNNEI. The CDR3 spells CASPTLTEAFF. DNA of the CDR3: TGTGCCAGCCCTACGTTAACTGAAGCTTTCTTT. Filled out from reference TRBV2 and TRBJ1-1, the complete variable domain reads EPEVTQTPSHQVTQMGQEVILRCVPISNHLYFYWYRQILGQKVEFLVSFYNNEISEKSEIFDDQFSVERPDGSNFTLKIRSTKLEDSAMYFCASPTLTEAFFGQGTRLTVV.

A few counts support this clonotype. This chain links TRBV6-2 or TRBV6-3 with TRBJ1-1; unclear D gene. Germline CDR1 is MNHEY and CDR2 is SVGEGT. The ends were cut back, 2 bases at V and 1 base at J, with 14 bases in the middle. This CDR3 comprises 16 residues. In DNA, the CDR3 is TGTGCCAGCAGTTACGGTACGGTCGGAAGGAACACTGAAGCTTTCTTT. Encoded protein: CASSYGTVGRNTEAFF.

This clonotype was recorded a few times. This chain joins TRBV7-2 and TRBJ1-1; D is possibly TRBD1 (6 bases). There are 14 residues in the CDR3. CDR1 and CDR2 from the germline V gene are SGHTA and FQGNSA. V lost 7 bases to trimming and J lost 2 bases, with 14 bases between them. DNA of the CDR3: TGTGCCAGCACCGTGACAGGAACCAACACTGAAGCTTTCTTT. Its translation is CASTVTGTNTEAFF. The variable domain in full, completed from reference TRBV7-2 and TRBJ1-1, reads GAGVSQSPSNKVTEKGKDVELRCDPISGHTALYWYRQSLGQGLEFLIYFQGNSAPDKSGLPSDRFSAERTGGSVSTLTIQRTQQEDSAVYLCASTVTGTNTEAFFGQGTRLTVV.

This rearrangement joins TRBV5-1 to TRBJ1-1, with 10 positions matching TRBD1. With V trimmed by 1 base and J by 5 bases, 2 bases remained unmatched. Germline loops: CDR1 SGHRS, CDR2 YFSETQ. This CDR3 has 14 amino acids. CDR3 residues: CASSLKGQGTEAFF. The DNA of the CDR3 is TGCGCCAGCAGCTTGAAGGGACAGGGGACTGAAGCTTTCTTT.